This TCR beta chain was captured in a study of T cells in Graves' hyperthyroidism and ophthalmopathy. On the study more broadly: Initial diagnosis, before any treatment, was when peripheral blood was collected.

This clonotype came up many times. Investigators excluded patients with uncontrolled infection, other autoimmune disease, pregnancy or lactation. About 9.4 ml fresh peripheral blood yielded the PBMCs. RNA transcripts yielded amplified TCR beta CDR3 regions. The study used the HTBI primer set for a first-round RT-PCR of the TCR CDR3. MiXCR, run by TCRdb on the multiplex PCR reads, gives a single entry per CDR3 protein. The sample lists 280,000 or so distinct CDR3 sequences, around 25% occurring once. Sequencing was performed on blood. This TCR was sampled from a man aged 40-50 years with Graves' hyperthyroidism that later progressed to Graves' ophthalmopathy.

CDR3 in amino acids: CATATGYQETQYF. Written as DNA, the CDR3 is TGTGCCACCGCGACAGGGTACCAAGAGACCCAGTACTTC. The chain joins TRBV24-1 to TRBJ2-5, with 7 bases aligning to TRBD1. V lost 9 bases, J lost 0 bases, and 3 bases stayed unmatched. Germline CDR1 reads KGHDR; CDR2 reads SFDVKD. This CDR3 is built from 13 residues.